This T cell receptor beta chain emerged from a study of CD8 T cells in ankylosing spondylitis. Molecular-barcoded quantitative 5'-RACE produced these TCR beta libraries. One entry per CDR3 protein results from TCRdb running MiXCR on the 5' RACE reads. The profile shows just under 550,000 distinct CDR3 sequences, roughly 13% of them singletons. This CDR3 region has 13 residues. Trimming left V 8 bases short and J 0 bases short, with 9 bases between. Germline V lookup: CDR1 WSHSY, CDR2 SAAADI. This clonotype was picked up a small number of times. No antigen is known for it. General observations from the study: In reactive arthritis synovial fluid and blood, some motif variants had been reported before. Roughly eight highly homologous variants formed a TCR beta motif that appeared characteristic of ankylosing spondylitis blood. From matched ankylosing spondylitis synovial fluid, disease-linked clones were reportedly recovered at significantly enriched levels.

This sequence was found in a male donor with ankylosing spondylitis. V is TRBV10-2 and J is TRBJ2-3, with D possibly matching TRBD1 (6 bases). Sample: blood, either unsorted or a sorted T cell fraction (not recorded which). The CDR3 loop is CASGGSSTDTQYF. The CDR3 DNA reads as TGCGCCAGCGGGGGCAGTAGCACAGATACGCAGTATTTT.